This TCR beta chain was identified during a study of T cell repertoires in cytomegalovirus infection. Each CDR3 protein is one row after TCRdb ran MiXCR on the reads. Of hundreds of thousands of distinct CDR3 sequences listed, about 10% were seen once; the top ten hold roughly 10%. In germline, CDR1 is SGHRS, CDR2 YFSETQ. The length of the CDR3 is 18 residues. The junction had 13 bases not matched to a gene; V was cut back by 4 bases and J by 0 bases. This TCR came from a human donor in good health (CMV status not recorded). Some clones in this sample may be carry-over from other donors' samples. Specimen: PBMCs. The V gene is TRBV5-1, the J gene TRBJ1-2; TRBD1 agrees at 9 bases. CDR3 protein: CASSLGTGPTSSNYGYTF. The CDR3 nucleotides are TGCGCCAGCAGCCTCGGGACAGGGCCTACTTCCTCTAACTATGGCTACACCTTC.